A single sample gave rise to the 12 T cell receptor beta chains below, sequenced in a study of CD8 T cells in Susac syndrome. RNA in amounts of about 0.5 to 1 ug was reverse transcribed with random hexamers. Each CDR3 protein is one row after TCRdb ran MiXCR on the immunoSEQ multiplex PCR reads. The sample records approximately 180,000 distinct CDR3 sequences, over 90% being singletons. Sequencing used CD4+ T cells from PBMCs. These receptors all stem from a human donor with Susac syndrome.

This clonotype occurred once. Here the CDR3 DNA reads TGCGCCAGCAGCGCCAGGACAGGGAGCTACGAGCAGTACTTC. This sequence encodes CASSARTGSYEQYF. The chain has TRBV5-1 and TRBJ2-7; the match to TRBD1 covers 8 bases. Germline V lookup: CDR1 SGHRS, CDR2 YFSETQ. The CDR3 runs to 14 residues. The J segment lost 3 bases and the V segment lost 4 bases, leaving 6 bases of the junction unmatched.

V gene TRBV13 combines with J gene TRBJ2-7, with D hard to call. V lost 5 bases and J 1 base, leaving 12 bases between the germline ends. CDR1 is PRHDT and CDR2 is FYEKMQ in the germline V gene (reference sequence). The CDR3 is 14 amino acids. In DNA, the CDR3 is TGTGCCAGCAGCCTACGACTGTTATCCTACGAGCAGTACTTC. Protein product: CASSLRLLSYEQYF.

The CDR3 DNA follows: TGTGCCAGCAGCCGAACGGGACAGGGGACGGAGCCCCTCCACTTT. Translating gives CASSRTGQGTEPLHF. V and J are TRBV12-3 or TRBV12-4 and TRBJ1-6, with 10 positions matching TRBD1. The trim removed 6 bases at V and 13 bases at J, leaving 12 bases unmatched. This CDR3 comprises 15 residues.

CDR3 bases: TGTGCCAGCAGCTTGGGACCCAGGGGCCTAGGGACTGAAGCTTTCTTT. Residues: CASSLGPRGLGTEAFF. The chain employs TRBV5-6 and TRBJ1-1, with D possibly TRBD1 on 6 matching bases. Germline assignment: CDR1 SGHDT and CDR2 YYEEEE. The CDR3 is made up of 16 amino acids. V lost 0 bases and J 5 bases, leaving 17 bases between the germline ends.

The sample holds one count of this clonotype. The J gene is TRBJ2-1, the V gene TRBV29-1, with TRBD1 as a possible D gene (5 bases). The CDR3 extends over 13 amino acids. CDR1 and CDR2 from the germline V gene are SQVTM and ANQGSEA. V shed 5 bases and J shed 7 bases, with 15 bases lying between them. The CDR3 nucleotides read TGCAGCGTTATAGGGATCCCAGGGAATGAGCAGTTCTTC. This encodes CSVIGIPGNEQFF.

The J gene is TRBJ1-5, the V gene TRBV7-2; D uncertain. The germline V gene has CDR1 SGHTA and CDR2 FQGNSA. The V end lost 2 bases, the J end lost 1 base, and 9 bases lay between the germline ends. The CDR3 has 15 amino acids. For the CDR3, the DNA is TGTGCCAGCAGCTTAACTGGAGCGAGCAATCAGCCCCAGCATTTT. This encodes CASSLTGASNQPQHF.

The chain couples TRBV6-6 to TRBJ1-2; 8 nucleotides match TRBD1. CDR1 is MNHNY, CDR2 SVGAGI, per germline (reference sequence). The CDR3 extends over 13 amino acids. V lost 6 bases and J lost 3; bases outside the gene matches: 3. CDR3 coding DNA: TGTGCCAGCAGGGGGACAGGAGACTATGGCTACACCTTC. Amino acids: CASRGTGDYGYTF.

This chain links TRBV7-9 with TRBJ2-4; no clear D. The CDR3 consists of 15 residues. Germline CDR1 reads SEHNR; CDR2 reads FQNEAQ (reference sequence). Trimming left V 0 bases short and J 4 bases short, with 10 bases between. This chain's CDR3 is CASSLASWPKNIQYF. CDR3 nucleotides: TGTGCCAGCAGCTTAGCGTCTTGGCCTAAAAACATTCAGTACTTC.

This chain joins TRBV18 and TRBJ2-6; D is perhaps TRBD1 (6 bases). Germline V gives CDR1 KGHSH, CDR2 LQKENI. The V end lost 4 bases, the J end lost 3 bases, and 13 bases lay between the germline ends. CDR3 length: 16 amino acids. CDR3 nucleotide sequence: TGTGCCAGCTCACTCAACAGGGATAGTGGGGCCAACGTCCTGACTTTC. This codes for CASSLNRDSGANVLTF.

The chain uses TRBV24-1 and TRBJ2-3, with 11 nucleotides matching TRBD1. Germline CDR1 reads KGHDR; CDR2 reads SFDVKD. Unmatched junction bases numbered 8, after V lost 2 bases and J lost 5 bases. The CDR3 has 17 residues. The CDR3 region has the DNA TGTGCCACCAGTGATTCGAGGACAGGGGGCGCGTTAGATACGCAGTATTTT. Translating gives CATSDSRTGGALDTQYF.

The rearrangement uses TRBV4-1 and TRBJ1-1; D unclear. The CDR3 contains 16 residues. V dropped 1 base and J dropped 1 base, with 13 bases sitting between them. From germline, CDR1 is MGHRA and CDR2 YSYEKL. The CDR3 bases are TGCGCCAGCAGCCAAGTTGCCAGACAAAGGAACACTGAAGCTTTCTTT. Translation gives CASSQVARQRNTEAFF.

The rearrangement uses TRBV20-1 and TRBJ1-2; no definite D call. Germline V gives CDR1 DFQATT, CDR2 SNEGSKA (reference sequence). This CDR3 contains 14 residues. Trimming removed 1 base at V and 0 bases at J, with 9 bases between. As DNA, the CDR3 is TGCAGTGCTAGAGTGGCCATAGCTAACTATGGCTACACCTTC. Its protein is CSARVAIANYGYTF.